This T cell receptor beta chain derives from a study of CD8 T cells in ankylosing spondylitis. This clonotype turned up a few times. Its specificity is not known. Each CDR3 protein gets one entry after TCRdb re-called the 5' RACE reads with MiXCR. The data contain 700,000 to 850,000 distinct CDR3 sequences, approximately 12% of them singletons. Germline CDR1 DFQATT, CDR2 SNEGSKA (reference sequence). The CDR3 covers 15 residues. V was shortened by 1 base and J by 4 bases, with 17 bases between the two germline ends. Study results and caveats: Reportedly, significant enrichment of disease-linked clones occurred in matched ankylosing spondylitis synovial fluid. Disease-linked clones displayed a CD8+ phenotype and appeared relatively rarely in peripheral blood. Eight highly homologous variants formed a TCR beta motif that appeared characteristic of ankylosing spondylitis blood. Reactive arthritis synovial fluid and blood were previously reported to contain some motif variants.

The sequence came from a male donor with ankylosing spondylitis. The sequenced material came from blood, either unsorted or a sorted T cell fraction (not recorded which). The rearrangement joins TRBV20-1 to TRBJ2-7, with no clear D. CDR3: CSARGSARLGYEQYF. The CDR3 nucleotides read TGCAGTGCTAGAGGGTCTGCCCGTCTCGGGTACGAGCAGTACTTC.